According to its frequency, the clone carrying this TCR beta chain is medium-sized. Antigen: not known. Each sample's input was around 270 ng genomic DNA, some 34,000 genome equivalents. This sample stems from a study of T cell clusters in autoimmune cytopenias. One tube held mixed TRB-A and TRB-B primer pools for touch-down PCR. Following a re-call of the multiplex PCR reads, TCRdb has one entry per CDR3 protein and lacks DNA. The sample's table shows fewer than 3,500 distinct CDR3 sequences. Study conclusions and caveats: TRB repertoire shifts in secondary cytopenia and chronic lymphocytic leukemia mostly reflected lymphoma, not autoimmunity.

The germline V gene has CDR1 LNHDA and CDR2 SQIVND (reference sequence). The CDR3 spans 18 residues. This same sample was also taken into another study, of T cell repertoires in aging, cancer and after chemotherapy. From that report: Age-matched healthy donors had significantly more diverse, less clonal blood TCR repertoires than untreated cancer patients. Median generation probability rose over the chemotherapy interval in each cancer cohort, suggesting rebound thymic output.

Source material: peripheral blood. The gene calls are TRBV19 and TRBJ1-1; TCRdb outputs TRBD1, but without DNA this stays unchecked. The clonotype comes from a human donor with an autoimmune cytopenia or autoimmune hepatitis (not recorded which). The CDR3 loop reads CASSIGEISKGANTEAFF.